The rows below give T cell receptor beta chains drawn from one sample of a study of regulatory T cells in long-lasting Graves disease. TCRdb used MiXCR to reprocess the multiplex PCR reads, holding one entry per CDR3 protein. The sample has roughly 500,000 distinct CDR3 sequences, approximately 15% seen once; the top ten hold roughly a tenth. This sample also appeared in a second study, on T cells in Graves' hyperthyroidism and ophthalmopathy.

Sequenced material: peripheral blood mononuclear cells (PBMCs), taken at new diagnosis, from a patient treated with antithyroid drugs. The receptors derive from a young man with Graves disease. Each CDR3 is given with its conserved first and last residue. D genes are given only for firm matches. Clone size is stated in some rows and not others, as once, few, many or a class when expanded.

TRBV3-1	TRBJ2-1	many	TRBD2	CASSQVGRRRLYEQFF	TGTGCCAGCAGCCAAGTCGGGAGGAGGAGGTTGTATGAGCAGTTCTTC
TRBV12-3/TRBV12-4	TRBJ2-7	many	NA	CASSLAEGWYEQYF	TGTGCCAGCAGTTTAGCGGAAGGATGGTACGAGCAGTACTTC
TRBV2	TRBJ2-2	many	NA	CATVRPARELFF	TGTGCCACCGTACGACCTGCCAGGGAGCTGTTTTTT
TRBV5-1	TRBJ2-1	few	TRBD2	CASSLRGAWASGSLNEQFF	TGCGCCAGCAGCTTGCGGGGGGCTTGGGCTAGCGGGAGCCTCAATGAGCAGTTCTTC
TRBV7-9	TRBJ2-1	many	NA	CASSLDPVVDEQFF	TGTGCCAGCAGCTTAGACCCTGTGGTCGATGAGCAGTTCTTC
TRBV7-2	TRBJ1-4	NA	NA	CTSRNSNRATNEKLFF	TGTACCAGCAGAAATTCCAATCGGGCAACTAATGAAAAACTGTTTTTT
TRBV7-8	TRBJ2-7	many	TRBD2	CASSSRRGGTEQYF	TGTGCCAGCTCCTCTAGGCGGGGGGGGACAGAGCAGTACTTC
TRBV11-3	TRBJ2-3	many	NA	CASSLEGTSKQYF	TGTGCCAGCAGCTTAGAGGGGACCAGTAAGCAGTATTTT
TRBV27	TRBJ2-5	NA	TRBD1	CASSPDRGPETQYF	TGTGCCAGCAGTCCCGACAGGGGGCCAGAGACCCAGTACTTC
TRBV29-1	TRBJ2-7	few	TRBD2	CSVEEIEVSGTYEQYF	TGCAGCGTTGAAGAGATCGAAGTTAGCGGGACCTACGAGCAGTACTTC
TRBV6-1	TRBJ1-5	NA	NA	CASSPADLRGNQPQHF	TGTGCCAGCAGCCCGGCCGACCTCAGGGGCAATCAGCCCCAGCATTTT